Listed below are T cell receptor beta chains from one sample, sequenced in a study of identical twins. Via MiXCR, TCRdb re-called the 5' RACE reads, giving one row per CDR3 protein. This sample has about 520,000 distinct CDR3 sequences, with roughly a fifth found just once. Another study also made use of these data, one on T cells expressing NK-cell markers.

Material for sequencing was CD4+ T cells sorted from blood. These receptors came from a woman between 18 and 29 years old in good health. Each CDR3 is given with its conserved first and last residue. Fields, in order: V gene, clone size, J gene, D gene, CDR3 protein, CDR3 DNA. The D gene is left open where the match is weak. Clone sizes are given selectively: once, few, many, or a class where the clone is expanded.

TRBV7-9	-	TRBJ2-1	-	CASSLSGDSRHFF	TGTGCCAGCAGCTTATCAGGGGACTCCAGGCATTTCTTC
TRBV28	few	TRBJ2-7	-	CASSLPVPYEQYF	TGTGCCAGCAGTTTACCGGTTCCCTACGAGCAGTACTTC
TRBV5-1	many	TRBJ1-6	-	CASSLGGSSSPLHF	TGCGCCAGCAGCTTGGGTGGCAGTTCTTCACCCCTCCACTTT
TRBV29-1	-	TRBJ2-7	TRBD1	CSVPGQSYEQYF	TGCAGCGTTCCGGGACAGAGCTACGAGCAGTACTTC
TRBV20-1	-	TRBJ2-1	-	CSAEISGPPYNEQFF	TGCAGTGCGGAGATTTCGGGACCCCCGTACAATGAGCAGTTCTTC
TRBV12-3/TRBV12-4	-	TRBJ2-6	-	CASRVVTNSGANVLTF	TGTGCCAGCAGGGTTGTGACAAACTCTGGGGCCAACGTCCTGACTTTC
TRBV5-6	-	TRBJ2-7	-	CASSLQPRGEQYF	TGTGCCAGCAGCTTGCAACCTAGGGGCGAGCAGTACTTC
TRBV4-2	few	TRBJ2-5	TRBD2	CASSQTSGGYQETQYF	TGTGCCAGCAGCCAGACTAGCGGGGGGTACCAAGAGACCCAGTACTTC
TRBV9	few	TRBJ2-3	TRBD2	CASSVGRLAGGDTQYF	TGTGCCAGCAGCGTAGGTCGGCTAGCGGGAGGAGATACGCAGTATTTT
TRBV25-1	few	TRBJ2-3	-	CASSGPIHTDTQYF	TGTGCCAGCAGCGGACCCATCCACACAGATACGCAGTATTTT
TRBV2	many	TRBJ1-1	-	CASSDLATEAFF	TGTGCCAGCAGTGATCTAGCCACTGAAGCTTTCTTT
TRBV11-2	few	TRBJ1-5	-	CASSLDTAYNQPQHF	TGTGCCAGCAGCTTAGATACCGCCTATAATCAGCCCCAGCATTTT
TRBV20-1	few	TRBJ2-7	TRBD2	CSARDLSGSGGSYEQYF	TGCAGTGCTAGAGATCTCAGTGGTAGCGGGGGCTCCTACGAGCAGTACTTC
TRBV5-4	few	TRBJ2-5	-	CASSSRAEETQYF	TGTGCCAGCAGCTCCCGGGCCGAAGAGACCCAGTACTTC
TRBV29-1	-	TRBJ2-7	-	CSVGPDSYEQYF	TGCAGCGTTGGGCCAGATTCCTACGAGCAGTACTTC
TRBV12-3/TRBV12-4	many	TRBJ2-1	-	CASSLRPNEQFF	TGTGCCAGCAGTCTGAGACCCAATGAGCAGTTCTTC
TRBV7-2	few	TRBJ2-5	-	CASTRLGSGETQYF	TGTGCCAGCACCCGACTAGGTTCGGGAGAGACCCAGTACTTC
TRBV6-4	few	TRBJ1-6	-	CASRRELDSPLHF	TGTGCCAGCAGGAGGGAGCTTGATTCACCCCTCCACTTT
TRBV20-1	-	TRBJ2-7	-	CSANMIAVYSYEQYF	TGCAGTGCTAATATGATTGCCGTATACTCCTACGAGCAGTACTTC
TRBV2	once	TRBJ2-2	-	CASSEEGGLFF	TGTGCCAGCAGTGAAGAGGGGGGGCTGTTTTTT
TRBV19	-	TRBJ2-7	TRBD2	CASSIVAAGRYEQYF	TGTGCCAGTAGTATAGTGGCAGCCGGGAGGTACGAGCAGTACTTC
TRBV4-2	-	TRBJ2-7	TRBD2	CASSQDILAGQYEQYF	TGTGCCAGCAGCCAAGATATACTAGCGGGACAGTACGAGCAGTACTTC